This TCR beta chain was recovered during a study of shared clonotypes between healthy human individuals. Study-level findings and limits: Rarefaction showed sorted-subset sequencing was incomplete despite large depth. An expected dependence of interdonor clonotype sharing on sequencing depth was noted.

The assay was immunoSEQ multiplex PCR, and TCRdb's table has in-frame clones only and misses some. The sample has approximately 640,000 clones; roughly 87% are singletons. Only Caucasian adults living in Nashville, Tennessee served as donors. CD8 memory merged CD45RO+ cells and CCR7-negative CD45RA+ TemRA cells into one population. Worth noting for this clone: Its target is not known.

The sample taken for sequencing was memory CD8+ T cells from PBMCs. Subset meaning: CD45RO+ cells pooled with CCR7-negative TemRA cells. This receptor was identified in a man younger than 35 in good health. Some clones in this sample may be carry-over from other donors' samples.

CDR3 bases: TGTGCCAGCAGTTACTCGGGGCAGGGGGACACCGGGGAGCTGTTTTTT. Its protein is CASSYSGQGDTGELFF. This chain links TRBV6-5 with TRBJ2-2, with TRBD1 identical over 7 bases. The CDR3 length is 16 residues. Per germline, CDR1 MNHEY and CDR2 SVGAGI. Trimming at V came to 0 bases and at J to 3 bases, leaving 4 bases not matched to a gene.